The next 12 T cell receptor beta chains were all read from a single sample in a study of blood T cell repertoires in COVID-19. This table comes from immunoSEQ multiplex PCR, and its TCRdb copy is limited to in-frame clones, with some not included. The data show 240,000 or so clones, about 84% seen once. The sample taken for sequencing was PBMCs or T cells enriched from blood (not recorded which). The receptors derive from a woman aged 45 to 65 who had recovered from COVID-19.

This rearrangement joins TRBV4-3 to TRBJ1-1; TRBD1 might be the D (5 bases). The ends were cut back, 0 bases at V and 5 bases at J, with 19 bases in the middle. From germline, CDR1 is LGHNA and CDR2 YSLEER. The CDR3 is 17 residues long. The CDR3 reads CASSQDSGFGTRTEAFF. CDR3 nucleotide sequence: TGCGCCAGCAGCCAAGACTCGGGGTTTGGGACTAGGACTGAAGCTTTCTTT.

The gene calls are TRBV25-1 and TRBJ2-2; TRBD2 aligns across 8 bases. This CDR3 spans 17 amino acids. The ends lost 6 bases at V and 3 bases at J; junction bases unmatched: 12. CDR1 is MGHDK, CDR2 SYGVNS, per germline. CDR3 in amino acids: CASRATPRGEDTGELFF. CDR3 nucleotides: TGTGCCAGCAGGGCCACGCCGCGGGGGGAGGACACCGGGGAGCTGTTTTTT. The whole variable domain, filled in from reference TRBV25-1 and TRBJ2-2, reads EADIYQTPRYLVIGTGKKITLECSQTMGHDKMYWYQQDPGMELHLIHYSYGVNSTEKGDLSSESTVSRIRTEHFPLTLESARPSHTSQYLCASRATPRGEDTGELFFGEGSRLTVL.

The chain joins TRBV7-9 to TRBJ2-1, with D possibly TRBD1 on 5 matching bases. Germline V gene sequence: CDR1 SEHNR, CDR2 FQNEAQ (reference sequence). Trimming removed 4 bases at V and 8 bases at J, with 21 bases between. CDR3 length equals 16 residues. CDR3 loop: CASSSYLRIGRDEQFF. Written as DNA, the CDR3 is TGTGCCAGCAGCTCCTATCTCAGAATCGGCAGGGATGAGCAGTTCTTC.

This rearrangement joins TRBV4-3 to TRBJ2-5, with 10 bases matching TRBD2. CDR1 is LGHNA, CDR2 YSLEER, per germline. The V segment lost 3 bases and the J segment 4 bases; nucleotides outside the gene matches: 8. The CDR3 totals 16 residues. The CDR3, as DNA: TGCGCCAGCAGCCAGGGTTGGACTAGCGGAACAGAGACCCAGTACTTC. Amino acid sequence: CASSQGWTSGTETQYF.

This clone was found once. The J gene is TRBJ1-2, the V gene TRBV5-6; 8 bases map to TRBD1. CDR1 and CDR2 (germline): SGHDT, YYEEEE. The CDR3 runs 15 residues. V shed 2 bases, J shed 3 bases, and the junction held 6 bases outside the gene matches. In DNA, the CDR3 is TGTGCCAGCAGCTTCGGACAGGGAAACTACTATGGCTACACCTTC. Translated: CASSFGQGNYYGYTF.

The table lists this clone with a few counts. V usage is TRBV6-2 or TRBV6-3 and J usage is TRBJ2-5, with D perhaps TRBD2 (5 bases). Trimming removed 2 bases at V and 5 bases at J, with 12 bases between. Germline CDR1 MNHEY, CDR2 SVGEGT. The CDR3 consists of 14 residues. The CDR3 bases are TGTGCCAGCAGTTACGGGAGTCGCCGGGAGACCCAGTACTTC. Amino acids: CASSYGSRRETQYF.

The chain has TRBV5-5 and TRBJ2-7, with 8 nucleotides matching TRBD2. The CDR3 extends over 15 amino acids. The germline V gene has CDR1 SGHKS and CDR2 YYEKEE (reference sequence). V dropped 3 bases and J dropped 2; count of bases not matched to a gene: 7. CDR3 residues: CASSSTSAHTYEQYF. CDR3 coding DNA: TGTGCCAGCAGCTCGACTAGCGCCCACACCTACGAGCAGTACTTC.

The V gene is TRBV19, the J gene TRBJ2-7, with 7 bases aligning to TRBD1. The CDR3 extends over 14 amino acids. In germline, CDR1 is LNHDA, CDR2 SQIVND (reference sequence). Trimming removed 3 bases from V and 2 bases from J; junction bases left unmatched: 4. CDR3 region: CASSMAGTAYEQYF. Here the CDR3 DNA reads TGTGCCAGTAGTATGGCCGGGACAGCCTACGAGCAGTACTTC.

The DNA of the CDR3 is TGTGCCAGCAGTACGAGAGGGCGGTCTATCGGTCAGCCCCAGCATTTT. Its translation is CASSTRGRSIGQPQHF. V is TRBV28 and J is TRBJ1-5, with D unclear. V was trimmed by 5 bases and J by 6 bases, leaving 20 bases between them. Germline V gene sequence: CDR1 MDHEN, CDR2 SYDVKM. There are 16 residues in the CDR3.

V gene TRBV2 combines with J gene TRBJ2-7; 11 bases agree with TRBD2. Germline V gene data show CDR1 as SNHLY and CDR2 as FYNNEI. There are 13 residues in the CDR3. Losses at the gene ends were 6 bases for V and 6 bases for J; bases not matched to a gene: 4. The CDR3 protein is CASRLAGVIEQYF. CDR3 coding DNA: TGTGCCAGCAGACTAGCGGGAGTCATCGAGCAGTACTTC.

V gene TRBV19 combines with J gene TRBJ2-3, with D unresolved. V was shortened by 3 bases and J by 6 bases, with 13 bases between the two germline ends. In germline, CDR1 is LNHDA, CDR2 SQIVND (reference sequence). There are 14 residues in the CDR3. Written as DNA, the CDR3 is TGTGCCAGTAGTATCGGTCTCACCCCGGATACGCAGTATTTT. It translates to CASSIGLTPDTQYF.

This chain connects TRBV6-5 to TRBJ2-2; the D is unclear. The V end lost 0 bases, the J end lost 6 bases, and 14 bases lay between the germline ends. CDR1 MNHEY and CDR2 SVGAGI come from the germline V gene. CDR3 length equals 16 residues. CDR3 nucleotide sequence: TGTGCCAGCAGTTACTCCCGTTGGAGACGCGCCGGGGAGCTGTTTTTT. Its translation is CASSYSRWRRAGELFF.